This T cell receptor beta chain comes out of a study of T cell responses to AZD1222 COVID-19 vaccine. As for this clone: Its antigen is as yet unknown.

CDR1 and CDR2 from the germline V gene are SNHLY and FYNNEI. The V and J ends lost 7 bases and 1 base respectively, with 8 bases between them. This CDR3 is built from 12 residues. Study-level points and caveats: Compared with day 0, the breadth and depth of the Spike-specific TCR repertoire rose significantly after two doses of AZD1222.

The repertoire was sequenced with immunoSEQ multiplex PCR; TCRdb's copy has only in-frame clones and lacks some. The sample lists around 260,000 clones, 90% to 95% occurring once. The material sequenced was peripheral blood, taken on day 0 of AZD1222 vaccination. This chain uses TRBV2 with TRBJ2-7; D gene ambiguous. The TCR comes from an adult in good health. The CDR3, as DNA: TGTGCCAGCAAGAGGCAGTCCTACGAGCAGTACTTC. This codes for CASKRQSYEQYF.